The present T cell receptor beta chain was sequenced within a study of OX40 agonist ivuxolimab in advanced cancers. Some clones are missing from TCRdb's copy, which holds only in-frame ones; the method was immunoSEQ multiplex PCR. This table holds about 76,000 clones, roughly 87% found once. Study-level results: Not determined was the antigen specificity of the expanded peripheral T cells.

As regards this clone: The antigen remains undetermined.

This TCR derives from an adult with an advanced solid tumor such as melanoma, head and neck, liver or kidney cancer. This specimen consisted of CD4+ or CD8+ T cells sorted from blood, obtained in a trial of the OX40 agonist ivuxolimab.

CDR3 sequence reads: CAISDKWPGSYEQYF. DNA of the CDR3: TGTGCCATCAGTGACAAGTGGCCAGGCTCCTACGAGCAGTACTTC. The chain employs TRBV10-3 and TRBJ2-7; no definite D call. The CDR3 consists of 15 residues. V was pared by 3 bases and J by 0 bases, with 12 bases between. Germline values: CDR1 ENHRY, CDR2 SYGVKD.